One and the same sample provided the 3 T cell receptor beta chains below, sequenced in a study of graft-versus-host responses after intestinal transplantation. These receptors have no known antigen. TCRdb's copy holds only in-frame clones and misses some; the assay was immunoSEQ multiplex PCR. This repertoire shows 40,000 to 55,000 clones, approximately 84% found once; its top ten account for 0.45% to 0.55%. This specimen consisted of unstimulated CD4+ T cells sorted from spleen or lymph node cells, obtained before transplant. All receptors come from a human donor who was the organ donor for an intestinal transplant.

V is TRBV30 and J is TRBJ1-2; TRBD1 matches at 7 bases. V shed 0 bases, J shed 8 bases, and the junction held 6 bases outside the gene matches. The CDR3 loop spans 13 amino acids. Germline CDR1 reads GTSNPN; CDR2 reads SVGIG (reference sequence). CDR3 nucleotides: TGTGCCTGGAGTGTACAGGCAGGGGGAGGCTACACCTTC. Translating it yields CAWSVQAGGGYTF.

This clone was seen more than once but under ten times. This chain uses TRBV6-1 with TRBJ1-5; D is ambiguous. V shed 0 bases and J shed 6 bases, with 3 bases lying between them. The CDR3 loop spans 12 amino acids. Germline assignment: CDR1 MNHNS and CDR2 SASEGT. The CDR3 protein is CASSEAPQPQHF. The CDR3 nucleotides read TGTGCCAGCAGTGAAGCGCCTCAGCCCCAGCATTTT.

The chain recombines TRBV18 with TRBJ1-2; D may be TRBD1 (6 bases). The CDR3 covers 16 residues. Trimming left V 3 bases short and J 4 bases short, with 18 bases between. Germline V gene sequence: CDR1 KGHSH, CDR2 LQKENI. The CDR3, as DNA: TGTGCCAGCTCACCCGGGACACCGCCCAACATCTATGGCTACACCTTC. As protein: CASSPGTPPNIYGYTF.